The 17 T cell receptor beta chains given below trace back to one sample, sequenced in a study of T cells after posttransplantation cyclophosphamide. This table comes from immunoSEQ multiplex PCR, and its TCRdb copy is limited to in-frame clones, with some not included. Here the sample spans about 22,000 clones, 86% being singletons. A marrow graft followed busulfan-fludarabine conditioning, with cyclophosphamide on days +3 and +4. Here the sequenced sample was PBMCs, taken after allogeneic stem cell transplant with posttransplant cyclophosphamide. The receptors shown here come from a female patient aged 25-40 years who received an allogeneic stem cell transplant from an unrelated donor, was CMV-positive, and had no GVHD. Some T cells may have originated in the graft donor.

This chain connects TRBV28 to TRBJ1-2, with unresolved D. V gave up 6 bases and J gave up 1 base, with 9 bases separating them. The CDR3 spans 13 residues. The germline CDR1 and CDR2 sequences are MDHEN and SYDVKM. CDR3 in amino acids: CASRHGVNYGYTF. The CDR3 nucleotides read TGTGCCAGCAGACACGGGGTTAACTATGGCTACACCTTC.

The rearrangement uses TRBV19 and TRBJ2-3, with TRBD2 matching over 9 bases. V lost 10 bases, J lost 8 bases, and 10 bases stayed unmatched. CDR3 length: 13 amino acids. Germline V gives CDR1 LNHDA, CDR2 SQIVND (reference sequence). The CDR3 reads CATKKRGEGTQYF. The CDR3 DNA reads TGTGCCACAAAAAAGCGGGGGGAGGGTACGCAGTATTTT.

V gene TRBV6-6 combines with J gene TRBJ1-5, with a possible D match to TRBD1 (6 bases). V was shortened by 6 bases and J by 2 bases, with 14 bases between the two germline ends. CDR1 is MNHNY and CDR2 is SVGAGI in the germline V gene (reference sequence). The CDR3 loop spans 15 amino acids. The CDR3: CASRPAGVGNQPQHF. The CDR3 DNA follows: TGTGCCAGCAGACCCGCAGGGGTGGGCAATCAGCCCCAGCATTTT.

This chain joins TRBV28 and TRBJ1-1; TRBD1 matches at 7 bases. Germline V gene data show CDR1 as MDHEN and CDR2 as SYDVKM. The CDR3 is 16 amino acids. V trimming: 3 bases; J trimming: 2 bases; junction bases outside the gene matches: 9. The CDR3 DNA sequence: TGTGCCAGCAGTTTCGCCGTCGACAGGGACAACACTGAAGCTTTCTTT. Amino acid sequence: CASSFAVDRDNTEAFF.

The J gene is TRBJ2-7, the V gene TRBV27, with D possibly being TRBD1 (6 bases). V shed 2 bases and J shed 6 bases, with 14 bases lying between them. Germline CDR1 is MNHEY and CDR2 is SMNVEV (reference sequence). The CDR3 spans 14 residues. CDR3 loop: CASSLGGPLREQYF. CDR3 sequence (DNA): TGTGCCAGCAGTTTAGGGGGCCCCCTACGCGAGCAGTACTTC.

The chain couples TRBV27 to TRBJ1-1; D might be TRBD1 (5 bases). Germline V lookup: CDR1 MNHEY, CDR2 SMNVEV (reference sequence). The ends were cut back, 2 bases at V and 3 bases at J, with 10 bases in the middle. CDR3 length: 14 residues. CDR3 sequence (DNA): TGTGCCAGCAGTTTAACGTCGGGGGACACTGAAGCTTTCTTT. This encodes CASSLTSGDTEAFF.

The genes are TRBV6-6 and TRBJ1-1; 8 nucleotides line up with TRBD1. This CDR3 has 14 amino acids. The germline CDR1 and CDR2 sequences are MNHNY and SVGAGI (reference sequence). V was pared by 3 bases and J by 4 bases, with 4 bases of the junction left unmatched. The CDR3 DNA sequence: TGTGCCAGCAGTTATCAGGGGGCGAGCACTGAAGCTTTCTTT. Protein: CASSYQGASTEAFF.

The chain couples TRBV6-5 to TRBJ2-7, with 7 bases matching TRBD2. J was trimmed by 4 bases and V by 5 bases; bases with no gene match: 8. The CDR3 is made up of 14 amino acids. Germline V gene lookup returns CDR1 MNHEY and CDR2 SVGAGI. CDR3 DNA: TGTGCCAGCAGTCAGGGAGGGATACGGTACGAGCAGTACTTC. This sequence encodes CASSQGGIRYEQYF.

CDR3 residues: CSVELAGREDTQYF. CDR3 sequence (DNA): TGCAGCGTTGAATTAGCGGGGAGGGAGGATACGCAGTATTTT. The chain has TRBV29-1 and TRBJ2-3, with 8 bases aligning to TRBD2. CDR1 and CDR2 from the germline V gene are SQVTM and ANQGSEA. V gave up 2 bases and J gave up 6 bases; unmatched junction bases: 7. The CDR3 has 14 residues.

This clone was detected a few times. This chain joins TRBV6-1 and TRBJ1-6; 7 bases fit TRBD1. The V and J ends lost 7 bases and 7 bases, in that order; junction bases with no gene match: 7. CDR1 and CDR2 (germline): MNHNS, SASEGT. This CDR3 has 14 residues. The chain's CDR3 is CASTSDRSNSPLHF. CDR3 in DNA: TGTGCCAGCACTTCGGACAGGTCGAATTCACCCCTCCACTTT.

The table lists this clone with a count of one. The chain links TRBV5-4 to TRBJ2-1, with 8 bases aligning to TRBD2. The V segment lost 4 bases and the J segment 0 bases; nucleotides outside the gene matches: 3. Germline values: CDR1 SGHNT, CDR2 YYREEE (reference sequence). The CDR3 is 15 amino acids. The CDR3 is CASSLSGNSYNEQFF. The DNA of the CDR3 is TGTGCCAGCAGCCTTAGCGGGAACTCCTACAATGAGCAGTTCTTC.

This chain connects TRBV9 to TRBJ2-1; TRBD1 is a possible D gene (5 bases). CDR3 length: 14 amino acids. Germline lookup yields CDR1 SGDLS and CDR2 YYNGEE. The ends were cut back, 4 bases at V and 5 bases at J, with 13 bases in the middle. CDR3 sequence: CASSPRQIHNEQFF. In DNA, the CDR3 is TGTGCCAGCAGCCCCCGACAGATCCACAATGAGCAGTTCTTC.

This clone was found a few times. The chain joins TRBV19 to TRBJ1-2; D remains ambiguous. The CDR3 totals 13 residues. The V end was cut by 3 bases, the J end by 8 bases, with 13 bases between. The V gene's germline CDR1 is LNHDA and CDR2 SQIVND (reference sequence). This CDR3 reads CASSIGGHGGYTF. For the CDR3, the DNA is TGTGCCAGTAGTATTGGCGGCCATGGGGGCTACACCTTC.

The CDR3 region is CSVVHRGPETQYF. The CDR3 nucleotides are TGCAGCGTTGTTCACAGGGGGCCGGAGACCCAGTACTTC. The rearrangement links TRBV29-1 to TRBJ2-5; 9 bases fit TRBD1. J gave up 5 bases and V 4 bases, and 5 bases lay outside the gene matches. The germline V gene encodes CDR1 SQVTM and CDR2 ANQGSEA. This CDR3 spans 13 amino acids.

The CDR3 is CASSGGGRAVNEQFF. The CDR3 nucleotides are TGTGCCAGCAGCGGGGGGGGACGCGCAGTCAATGAGCAGTTCTTC. The chain combines TRBV5-4 with TRBJ2-1; TRBD2 agrees at 7 bases. Trimming took 4 bases from V and 6 from J; bases not matched to a gene: 10. The germline CDR1 and CDR2 sequences are SGHNT and YYREEE (reference sequence). The CDR3 length is 15 residues.

Comments on this clone: A clone one base away is much larger, so this may be a read error. The chain uses TRBV7-9 and TRBJ2-7; TRBD1 aligns across 10 bases. The CDR3 runs to 14 residues. V gave up 5 bases and J gave up 3 bases; unmatched junction bases: 4. Germline lookup yields CDR1 SEHNR and CDR2 FQNEAQ (reference sequence). The CDR3 here is CASSPGQGNYEQYF. The CDR3 DNA reads as TGTGCCAGCAGCCCGGGACAGGGGAACTACGAGCAGTACTTC.

The CDR3 region has the DNA TGTGCCAACAGGGAGGTCGCCTACGAGCAGTACTTC. Encoded protein: CANREVAYEQYF. The chain couples TRBV2 to TRBJ2-7, with D perhaps being TRBD1 or TRBD2 (6 bases each). The CDR3 is made up of 12 amino acids. Germline V gene lookup returns CDR1 SNHLY and CDR2 FYNNEI. V was pared by 10 bases and J by 2 bases, with 12 bases between.